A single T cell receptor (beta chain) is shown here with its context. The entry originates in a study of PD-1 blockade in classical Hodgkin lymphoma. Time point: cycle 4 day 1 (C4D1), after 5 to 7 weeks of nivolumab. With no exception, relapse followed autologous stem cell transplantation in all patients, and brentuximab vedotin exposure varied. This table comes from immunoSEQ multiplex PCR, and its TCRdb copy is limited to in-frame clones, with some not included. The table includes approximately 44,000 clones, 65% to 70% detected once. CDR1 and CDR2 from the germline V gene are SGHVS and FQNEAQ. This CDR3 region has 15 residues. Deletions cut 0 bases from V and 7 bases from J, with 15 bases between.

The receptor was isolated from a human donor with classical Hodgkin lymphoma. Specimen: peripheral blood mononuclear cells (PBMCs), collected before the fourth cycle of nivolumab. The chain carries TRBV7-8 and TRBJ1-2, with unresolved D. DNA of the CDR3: TGTGCCAGCAGCTTAGCTTCCTTGGGAGATCCTGGCTACACCTTC. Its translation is CASSLASLGDPGYTF.